The T cell receptor beta chain under discussion was sequenced for a study of CD8 T cells in ankylosing spondylitis (dated by TCRdb to 2016 to 2017). About the investigation overall: The study profiled T cell receptor beta repertoires in healthy donors and ankylosing spondylitis patients to find disease-linked TCR variants. The full study cohort was made up of about two dozen ankylosing spondylitis patients and about a hundred healthy donors. Samples of peripheral blood were taken, and for ankylosing spondylitis patients, synovial fluid was collected as well.

Beyond this particular receptor, the publication reports: The disease-linked clones had a CD8+ phenotype and were found at relatively low frequencies in peripheral blood. A TCR beta motif of eight highly homologous amino acid variants appeared characteristic of blood from ankylosing spondylitis patients. Significant enrichment of the disease-linked clones was reported in matched synovial fluid samples from ankylosing spondylitis patients. Some of the motif variants had been reported before in the synovial fluid and blood of reactive arthritis patients, a finding that suggests common disease-initiation mechanisms.

The listed sequencing device is Illumina HiSeq 2500. Quantitative 5'-RACE with molecular barcodes was the method used to prepare the TCR beta libraries. In the source study's methods: A new computational method based on a probabilistic model of VDJ rearrangement was used to identify disease-linked TCR variants. TCRdb ran its own pipeline on the public reads, namely fastp trimming at Q25 and MiXCR clone calling, and kept in-frame beta chains. Each CDR3 protein gets just one entry, which takes the most common genes and DNA from the rows behind it. TCRdb's processing, not the authors' own work, is the source of the V and J calls. The sample table shows some 150,000 distinct CDR3 sequences, and 40% to 50% are seen once. 15% of the sample belongs to the ten largest clones. Ten or more counts support this clonotype. Its recognized antigen is unknown. No base-level quality is on record; no much larger clone is a single base apart.

CDR1 is given as MGHRA and CDR2 as YSYEKL, both from the germline V gene. The CDR3, cysteine through phenylalanine, is 20 amino acids long. The retained sequence is limited to the CDR3, 60 bases, with the frame set at the first base. V is cut by 0 bases and J by 0 bases, and the space between the germline ends is 20 bases. Synovial fluid samples were paired with blood samples taken from the same ankylosing spondylitis patients. Sequencing input: synovial fluid, either unsorted or a sorted T cell fraction (not recorded which). This sequence uses TRBV4-1 and TRBJ2-2; no confident D gene assignment can be made. The TCR was taken from a male donor with ankylosing spondylitis. At the DNA level, the sequence is TGCGCCAGCAGCCAAGATTTAGTGCCACGGATGCACGCGAACACCGGGGAGCTGTTTTTT. This codes for CASSQDLVPRMHANTGELFF.